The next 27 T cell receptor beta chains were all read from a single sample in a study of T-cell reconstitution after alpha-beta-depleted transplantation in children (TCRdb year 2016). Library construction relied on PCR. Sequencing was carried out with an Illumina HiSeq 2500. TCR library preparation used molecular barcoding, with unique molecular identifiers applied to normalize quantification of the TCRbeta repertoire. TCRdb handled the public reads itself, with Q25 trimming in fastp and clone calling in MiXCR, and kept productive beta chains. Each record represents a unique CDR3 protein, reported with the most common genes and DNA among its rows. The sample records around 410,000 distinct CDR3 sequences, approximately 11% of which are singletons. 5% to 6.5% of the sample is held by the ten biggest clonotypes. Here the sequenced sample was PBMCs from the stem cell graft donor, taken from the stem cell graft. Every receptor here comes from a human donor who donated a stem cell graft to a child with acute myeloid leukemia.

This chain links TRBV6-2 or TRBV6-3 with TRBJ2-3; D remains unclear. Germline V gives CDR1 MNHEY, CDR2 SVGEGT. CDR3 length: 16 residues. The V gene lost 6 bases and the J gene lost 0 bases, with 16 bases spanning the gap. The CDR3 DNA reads TGTGCCAGCAGCCAAGACACTACGACTAGCACAGATACGCAGTATTTT. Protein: CASSQDTTTSTDTQYF.

The CDR3 protein is CASSLDRTRIANTGELFF. The CDR3 nucleotides are TGCGCCAGCAGCTTGGACAGAACTCGCATCGCGAACACCGGGGAGCTGTTTTTT. The chain employs TRBV5-1 and TRBJ2-2; D is unclear. Germline CDR1 and CDR2: SGHRS and YFSETQ. The germline V and J ends were trimmed by 0 bases and 0 bases, with 15 bases remaining between them. The CDR3 runs to 18 residues.

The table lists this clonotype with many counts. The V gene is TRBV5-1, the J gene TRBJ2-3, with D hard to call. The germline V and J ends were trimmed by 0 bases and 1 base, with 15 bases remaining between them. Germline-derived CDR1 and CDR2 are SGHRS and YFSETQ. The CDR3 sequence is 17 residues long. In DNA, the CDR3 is TGCGCCAGCAGCTTGGAAGGGTCGGCGGCCCGCACAGATACGCAGTATTTT. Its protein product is CASSLEGSAARTDTQYF. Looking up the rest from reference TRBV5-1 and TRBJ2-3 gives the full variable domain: KAGVTQTPRYLIKTRGQQVTLSCSPISGHRSVSWYQQTPGQGLQFLFEYFSETQRNKGNFPGRFSGRQFSNSRSEMNVSTLELGDSALYLCASSLEGSAARTDTQYFGPGTRLTVL.

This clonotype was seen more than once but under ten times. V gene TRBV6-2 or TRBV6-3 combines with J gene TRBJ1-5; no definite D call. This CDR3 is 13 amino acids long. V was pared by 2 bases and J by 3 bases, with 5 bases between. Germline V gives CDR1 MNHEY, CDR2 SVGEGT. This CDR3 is CASSYPANQPQHF. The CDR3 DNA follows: TGTGCCAGCAGTTACCCAGCCAATCAGCCCCAGCATTTT.

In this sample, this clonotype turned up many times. The CDR3 nucleotides are TGCAGCGTGGACCGAGCTAACTATGGCTACACCTTC. Protein product: CSVDRANYGYTF. The V call is TRBV29-1, the J call TRBJ1-2; D is uncertain. The CDR3 sequence is 12 residues long. Trimming left V 6 bases short and J 0 bases short, with 8 bases between. Germline CDR1 SQVTM, CDR2 ANQGSEA. Complete variable domain (other parts from reference TRBV29-1 and TRBJ1-2): SAVISQKPSRDICQRGTSLTIQCQVDSQVTMMFWYRQQPGQSLTLIATANQGSEATYESGFVIDKFPISRPNLTFSTLTVSNMSPEDSSIYLCSVDRANYGYTFGSGTRLTVV.

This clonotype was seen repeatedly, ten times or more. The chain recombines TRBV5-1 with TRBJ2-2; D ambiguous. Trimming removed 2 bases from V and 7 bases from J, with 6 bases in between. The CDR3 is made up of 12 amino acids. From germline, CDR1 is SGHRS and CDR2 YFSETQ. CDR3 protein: CASSFSGGELFF. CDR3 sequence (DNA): TGCGCCAGCAGCTTCAGTGGCGGGGAGCTGTTTTTT.

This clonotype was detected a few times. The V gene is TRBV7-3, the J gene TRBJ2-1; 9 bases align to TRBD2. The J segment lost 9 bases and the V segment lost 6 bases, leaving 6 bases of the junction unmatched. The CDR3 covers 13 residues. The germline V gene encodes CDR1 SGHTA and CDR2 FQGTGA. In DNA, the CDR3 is TGTGCCAGCAGGGCTAGCGGGAAGAGTGAGCAGTTCTTC. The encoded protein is CASRASGKSEQFF.

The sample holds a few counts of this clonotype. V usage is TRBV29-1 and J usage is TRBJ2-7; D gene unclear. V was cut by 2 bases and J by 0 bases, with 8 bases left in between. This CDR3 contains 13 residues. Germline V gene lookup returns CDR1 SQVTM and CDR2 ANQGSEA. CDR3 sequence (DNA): TGCAGCGTTGAATTTTCTAGCTCCTACGAGCAGTACTTC. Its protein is CSVEFSSSYEQYF.

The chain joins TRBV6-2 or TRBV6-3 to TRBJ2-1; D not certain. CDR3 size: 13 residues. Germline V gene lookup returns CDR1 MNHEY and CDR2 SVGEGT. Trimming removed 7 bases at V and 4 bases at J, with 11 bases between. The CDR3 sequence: CASTENPYNEQFF. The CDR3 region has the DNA TGTGCCAGCACTGAGAACCCTTACAATGAGCAGTTCTTC.

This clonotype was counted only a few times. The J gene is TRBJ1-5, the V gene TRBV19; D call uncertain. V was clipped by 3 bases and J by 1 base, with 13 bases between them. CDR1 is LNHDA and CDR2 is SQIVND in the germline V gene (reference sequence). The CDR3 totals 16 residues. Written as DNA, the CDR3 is TGTGCCAGTAGTATGGTAGGTGTAGGAAGCAATCAGCCCCAGCATTTT. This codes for CASSMVGVGSNQPQHF.

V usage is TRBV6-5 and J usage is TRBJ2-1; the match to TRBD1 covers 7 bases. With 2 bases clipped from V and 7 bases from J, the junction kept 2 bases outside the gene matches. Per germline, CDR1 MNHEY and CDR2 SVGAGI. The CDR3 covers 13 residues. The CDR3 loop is CASSYDRDNEQFF. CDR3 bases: TGTGCCAGCAGTTACGACAGGGATAATGAGCAGTTCTTC.

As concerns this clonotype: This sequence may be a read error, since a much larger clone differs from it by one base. In DNA form, the CDR3 reads TGTGCCAGCAGGGACAGGGTCGACCAGTACTTC. It translates to CASRDRVDQYF. The rearrangement links TRBV6-2 or TRBV6-3 to TRBJ2-7; 8 nucleotides agree with TRBD1. The ends lost 6 bases at V and 10 bases at J; junction bases unmatched: 5. Germline V lookup: CDR1 MNHEY, CDR2 SVGEGT. This CDR3 has 11 amino acids.

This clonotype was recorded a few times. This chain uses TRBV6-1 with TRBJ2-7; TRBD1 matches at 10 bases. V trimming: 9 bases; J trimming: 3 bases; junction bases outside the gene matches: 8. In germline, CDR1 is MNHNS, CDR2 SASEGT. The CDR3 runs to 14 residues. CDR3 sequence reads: CASQKGDRGYEQYF. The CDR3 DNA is TGTGCCAGTCAAAAGGGGGACAGGGGCTACGAGCAGTACTTC.

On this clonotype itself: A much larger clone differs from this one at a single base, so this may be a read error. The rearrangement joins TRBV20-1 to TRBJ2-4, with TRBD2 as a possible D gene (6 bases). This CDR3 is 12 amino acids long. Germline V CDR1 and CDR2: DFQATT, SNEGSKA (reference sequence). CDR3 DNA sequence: TGCAGAGCTGGCCGGGACTTAAACATTCAGTACTTC. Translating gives CRAGRDLNIQYF.

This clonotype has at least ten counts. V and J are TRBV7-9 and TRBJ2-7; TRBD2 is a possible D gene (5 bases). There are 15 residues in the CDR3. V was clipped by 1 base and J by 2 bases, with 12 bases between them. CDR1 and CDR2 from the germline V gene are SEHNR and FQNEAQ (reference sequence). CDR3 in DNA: TGTGCCAGCAGCTTAGATCCAGCGGAACCCTACGAGCAGTACTTC. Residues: CASSLDPAEPYEQYF.

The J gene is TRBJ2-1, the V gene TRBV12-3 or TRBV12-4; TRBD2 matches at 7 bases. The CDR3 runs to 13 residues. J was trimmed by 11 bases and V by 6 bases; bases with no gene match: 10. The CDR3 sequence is CASSPLRGVQQFF. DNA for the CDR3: TGTGCCAGCAGCCCTCTCCGGGGGGTACAGCAGTTCTTC.

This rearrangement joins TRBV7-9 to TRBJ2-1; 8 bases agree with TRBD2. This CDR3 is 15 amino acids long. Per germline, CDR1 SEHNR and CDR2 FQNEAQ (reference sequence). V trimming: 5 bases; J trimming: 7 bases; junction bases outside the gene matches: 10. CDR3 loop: CASSPRGSGDNEQFF. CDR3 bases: TGTGCCAGCAGCCCCCGGGGTAGCGGGGATAATGAGCAGTTCTTC.

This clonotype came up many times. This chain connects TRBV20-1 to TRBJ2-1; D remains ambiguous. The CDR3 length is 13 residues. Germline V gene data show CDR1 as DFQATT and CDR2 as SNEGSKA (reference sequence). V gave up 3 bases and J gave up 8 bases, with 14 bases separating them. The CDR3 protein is CSASRPGGDEQFF. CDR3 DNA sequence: TGCAGTGCTAGCCGACCGGGTGGGGATGAGCAGTTCTTC.

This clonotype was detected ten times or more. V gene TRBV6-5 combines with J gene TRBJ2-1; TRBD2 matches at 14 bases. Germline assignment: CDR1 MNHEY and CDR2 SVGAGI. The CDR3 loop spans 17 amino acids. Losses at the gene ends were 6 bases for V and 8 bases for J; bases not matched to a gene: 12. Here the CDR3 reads CASSLRGLAGARDEQFF. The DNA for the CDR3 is TGTGCCAGCAGCCTACGGGGACTAGCGGGAGCACGCGATGAGCAGTTCTTC.

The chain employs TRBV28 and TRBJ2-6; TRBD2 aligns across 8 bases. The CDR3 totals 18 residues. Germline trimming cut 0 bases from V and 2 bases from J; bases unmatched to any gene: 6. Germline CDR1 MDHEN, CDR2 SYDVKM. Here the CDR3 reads CASSLWSGGVTGANVLTF. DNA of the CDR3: TGTGCCAGCAGTTTATGGAGCGGGGGAGTAACTGGGGCCAACGTCCTGACTTTC.

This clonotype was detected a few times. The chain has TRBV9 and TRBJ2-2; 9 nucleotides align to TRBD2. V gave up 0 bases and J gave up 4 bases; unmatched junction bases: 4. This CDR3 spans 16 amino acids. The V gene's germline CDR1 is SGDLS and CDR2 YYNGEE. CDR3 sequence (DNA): TGTGCCAGCAGCGTAGGAACTAGCGGGCGCACCGGGGAGCTGTTTTTT. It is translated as CASSVGTSGRTGELFF.

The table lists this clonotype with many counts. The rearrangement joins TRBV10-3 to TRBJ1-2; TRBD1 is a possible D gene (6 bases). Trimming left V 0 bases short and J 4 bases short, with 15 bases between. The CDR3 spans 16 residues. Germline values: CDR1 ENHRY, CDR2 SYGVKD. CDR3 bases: TGTGCCATCAGTGAGTCGATAACGGGGGCTGGCTATGGCTACACCTTC. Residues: CAISESITGAGYGYTF.

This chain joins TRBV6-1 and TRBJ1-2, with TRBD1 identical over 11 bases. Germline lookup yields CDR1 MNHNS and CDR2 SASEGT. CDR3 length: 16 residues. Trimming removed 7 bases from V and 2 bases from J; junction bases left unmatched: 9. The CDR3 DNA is TGTGCCAGCACGCGGGACAGGGGGGTACGCAACTATGGCTACACCTTC. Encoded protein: CASTRDRGVRNYGYTF.

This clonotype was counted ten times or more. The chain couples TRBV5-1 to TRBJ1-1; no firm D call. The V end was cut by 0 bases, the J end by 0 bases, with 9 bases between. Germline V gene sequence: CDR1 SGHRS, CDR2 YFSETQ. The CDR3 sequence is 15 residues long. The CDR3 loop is CASSLDSQLNTEAFF. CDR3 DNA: TGCGCCAGCAGCTTGGACAGCCAGCTGAACACTGAAGCTTTCTTT.

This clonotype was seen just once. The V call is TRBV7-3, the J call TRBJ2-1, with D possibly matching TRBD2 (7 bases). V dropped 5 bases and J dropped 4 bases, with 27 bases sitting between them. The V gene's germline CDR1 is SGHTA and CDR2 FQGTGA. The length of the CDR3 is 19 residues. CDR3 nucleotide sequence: TGTGCCAGCAGCCCGAAACGGGGGGCGGCTGATTCAGGATACAATGAGCAGTTCTTC. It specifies CASSPKRGAADSGYNEQFF. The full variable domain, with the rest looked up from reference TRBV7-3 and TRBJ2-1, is GAGVSQTPSNKVTEKGKYVELRCDPISGHTALYWYRQSLGQGPEFLIYFQGTGAADDSGLPNDRFFAVRPEGSVSTLKIQRTERGDSAVYLCASSPKRGAADSGYNEQFFGPGTRLTVL.

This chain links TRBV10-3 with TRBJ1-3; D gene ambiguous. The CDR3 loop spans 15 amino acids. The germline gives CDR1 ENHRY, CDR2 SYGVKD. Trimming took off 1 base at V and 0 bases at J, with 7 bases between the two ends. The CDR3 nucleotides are TGTGCCATCAGTGAGTTCGGCAGCTCTGGAAACACCATATATTTT. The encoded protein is CAISEFGSSGNTIYF.

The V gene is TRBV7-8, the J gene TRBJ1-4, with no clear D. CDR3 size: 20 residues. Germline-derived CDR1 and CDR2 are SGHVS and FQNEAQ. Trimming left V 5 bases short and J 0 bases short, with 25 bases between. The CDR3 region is CASSPILRTPFDATNEKLFF. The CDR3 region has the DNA TGTGCCAGCAGCCCCATCCTGAGGACTCCATTCGATGCAACTAATGAAAAACTGTTTTTT.